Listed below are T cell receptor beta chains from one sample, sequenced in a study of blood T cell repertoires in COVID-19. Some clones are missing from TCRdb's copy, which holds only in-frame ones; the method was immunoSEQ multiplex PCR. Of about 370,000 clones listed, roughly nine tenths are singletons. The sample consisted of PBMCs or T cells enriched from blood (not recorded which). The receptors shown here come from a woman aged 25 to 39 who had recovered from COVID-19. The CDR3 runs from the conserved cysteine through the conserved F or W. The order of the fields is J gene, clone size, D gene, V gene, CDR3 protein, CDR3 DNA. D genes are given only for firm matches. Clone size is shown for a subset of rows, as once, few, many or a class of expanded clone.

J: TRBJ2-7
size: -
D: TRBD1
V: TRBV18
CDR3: CASSPTGQRYEQYF
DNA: TGTGCCAGCTCACCCACGGGACAGCGATACGAGCAGTACTTC

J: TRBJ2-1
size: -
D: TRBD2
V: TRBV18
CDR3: CASSPRLAGAPAEQFF
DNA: TGTGCCAGCTCACCAAGACTAGCGGGTGCCCCGGCCGAGCAGTTCTTC

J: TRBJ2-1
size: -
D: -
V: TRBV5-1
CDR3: CASSAMEGQKFPTGREQFF
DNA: TGCGCCAGCAGCGCGATGGAGGGACAGAAGTTCCCGACTGGCCGGGAGCAGTTCTTC

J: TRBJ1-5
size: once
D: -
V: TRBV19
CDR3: CASSIGFRGNQPQHF
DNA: TGTGCCAGTAGTATAGGTTTCCGGGGCAATCAGCCCCAGCATTTT

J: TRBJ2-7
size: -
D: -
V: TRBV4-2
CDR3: CASSQSGTERYEQYF
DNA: TGTGCCAGCAGCCAATCGGGAACGGAGAGATACGAGCAGTACTTC

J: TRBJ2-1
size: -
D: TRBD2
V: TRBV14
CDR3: CASSQVGLAGSNEQFF
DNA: TGTGCCAGCAGCCAAGTTGGTCTAGCGGGATCAAATGAGCAGTTCTTC

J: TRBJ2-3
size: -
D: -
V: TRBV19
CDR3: CASSPTGLYSTDTQYF
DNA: TGTGCCAGTAGCCCCACCGGGTTATATAGCACAGATACGCAGTATTTT

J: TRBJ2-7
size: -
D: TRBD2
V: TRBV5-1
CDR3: CASSPGGEETYEQYF
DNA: TGCGCCAGCAGCCCCGGGGGGGAGGAGACTTACGAGCAGTACTTC

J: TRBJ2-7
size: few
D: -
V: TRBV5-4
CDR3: CASSLDHYEQYF
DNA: TGTGCCAGCAGCTTGGATCACTACGAGCAGTACTTC

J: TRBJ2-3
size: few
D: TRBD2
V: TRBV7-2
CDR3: CASSLVPGLAGDTQYF
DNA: TGTGCCAGCAGCTTAGTTCCGGGACTAGCAGGGGATACGCAGTATTTT

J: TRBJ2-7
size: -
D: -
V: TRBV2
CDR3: CASSERTDSYEQYF
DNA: TGTGCCAGCAGTGAAAGGACAGACTCCTACGAGCAGTACTTC

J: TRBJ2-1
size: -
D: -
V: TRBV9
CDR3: CASSVVQAAYNEQFF
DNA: TGTGCCAGCAGCGTAGTGCAGGCCGCCTACAATGAGCAGTTCTTC

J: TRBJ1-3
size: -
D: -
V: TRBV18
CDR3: CASSPPGAAGNTIYF
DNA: TGTGCCAGCTCACCACCAGGGGCGGCTGGAAACACCATATATTTT

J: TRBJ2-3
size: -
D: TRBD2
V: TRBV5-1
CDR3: CASSLGPSGAPGTQYF
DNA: TGCGCCAGCAGCTTGGGGCCTAGCGGGGCGCCGGGTACGCAGTATTTT

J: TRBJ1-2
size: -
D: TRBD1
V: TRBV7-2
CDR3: CASSSRTGGFGYTF
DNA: TGTGCCAGCAGCTCGCGGACAGGGGGTTTCGGCTACACCTTC

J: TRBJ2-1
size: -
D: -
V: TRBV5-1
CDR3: CASSLDGYNEQFF
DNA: TGCGCCAGCAGCTTGGACGGCTACAATGAGCAGTTCTTC

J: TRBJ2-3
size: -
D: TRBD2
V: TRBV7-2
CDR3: CASSLASSGGITDTQYF
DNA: TGTGCCAGCAGCTTAGCCTCTAGCGGGGGGATTACAGATACGCAGTATTTT

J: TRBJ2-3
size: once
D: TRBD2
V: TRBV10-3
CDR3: CASSSGSTDTQYF
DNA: TGTGCCAGCTCTAGCGGGAGCACAGATACGCAGTATTTT

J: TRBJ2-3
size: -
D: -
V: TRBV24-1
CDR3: CATSDSSTSTDTQYF
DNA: TGTGCCACCAGTGATTCTTCTACCTCCACAGATACGCAGTATTTT

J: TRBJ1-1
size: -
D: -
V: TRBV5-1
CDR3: CASSLATGRGAEAFF
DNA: TGCGCCAGCAGCTTGGCTACAGGGAGGGGGGCTGAAGCTTTCTTT

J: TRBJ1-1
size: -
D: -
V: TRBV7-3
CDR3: CASSRQRETEAFF
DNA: TGTGCCAGCAGCCGGCAAAGGGAGACTGAAGCTTTCTTT

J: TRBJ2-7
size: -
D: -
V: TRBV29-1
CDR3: CSVEQGMYEQYF
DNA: TGCAGCGTTGAGCAGGGCATGTACGAGCAGTACTTC

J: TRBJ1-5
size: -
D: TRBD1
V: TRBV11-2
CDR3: CASSLYRGCNQPQHF
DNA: TGTGCCAGCAGCTTATACAGGGGATGCAATCAGCCCCAGCATTTT

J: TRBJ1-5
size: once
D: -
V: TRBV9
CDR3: CASSPAGVSNQPQHF
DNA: TGTGCCAGCAGCCCCGCGGGGGTTAGCAATCAGCCCCAGCATTTT

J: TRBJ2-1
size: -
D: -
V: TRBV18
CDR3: CASSPEGRVTTTPYNEQFF
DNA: TGTGCCAGCTCACCGGAGGGCAGGGTGACGACAACCCCCTACAATGAGCAGTTCTTC

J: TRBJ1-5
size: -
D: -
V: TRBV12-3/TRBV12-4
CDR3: CASSSGSNQPQHF
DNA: TGTGCCAGCAGTTCAGGGAGCAATCAGCCCCAGCATTTT

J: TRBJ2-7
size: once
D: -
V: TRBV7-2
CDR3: CASSLAGEAYEQYF
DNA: TGTGCCAGCAGCTTAGCGGGAGAGGCCTACGAGCAGTACTTC

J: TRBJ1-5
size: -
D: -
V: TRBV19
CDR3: CASSGRTAYSNQPQHF
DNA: TGTGCCAGTAGTGGCAGGACAGCCTATAGCAATCAGCCCCAGCATTTT

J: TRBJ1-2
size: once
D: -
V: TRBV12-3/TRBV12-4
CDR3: CASSRGWYGYTF
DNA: TGTGCCAGCAGCCGAGGGTGGTATGGCTACACCTTC

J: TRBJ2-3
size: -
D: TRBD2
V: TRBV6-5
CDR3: CASRLGLAGTDTQYF
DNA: TGTGCCAGCAGACTGGGACTAGCGGGTACAGATACGCAGTATTTT